This T cell receptor (beta chain) was recovered during a study of cytomegalovirus exposure and HLA in healthy donors. Broader study findings: It is likely that the observed cluster of highly shared sequence variants was a sequencing artifact. Upon later analysis, HLA-associated TCR beta chains proved more clonally expanded than other, equally common chains. It was 160 or so TCR beta chains that were listed as cytomegalovirus-associated.

PCR used 60 Vbeta primers and 13 Jbeta primers. The repertoire was sequenced with immunoSEQ multiplex PCR; TCRdb's copy has only in-frame clones and lacks some. The profile covers some 190,000 clones, with about four fifths appearing a single time and approximately 2% taken by the ten largest. With respect to this clone: As yet, its antigen is unknown.

This CDR3 is 13 amino acids long. Per the germline V gene, CDR1 is SGHRS and CDR2 is YFSETQ. Germline trimming cut 9 bases from V and 7 bases from J; bases unmatched to any gene: 7. The source material was PBMCs. This sequence originates from a woman aged 25-40 years in good health and CMV-seronegative. This chain joins TRBV5-1 and TRBJ2-1, with 10 nucleotides matching TRBD1. This chain's CDR3 is CATHRDRGNEQFF. The DNA for the CDR3 is TGCGCCACCCACCGGGACAGGGGAAATGAGCAGTTCTTC.